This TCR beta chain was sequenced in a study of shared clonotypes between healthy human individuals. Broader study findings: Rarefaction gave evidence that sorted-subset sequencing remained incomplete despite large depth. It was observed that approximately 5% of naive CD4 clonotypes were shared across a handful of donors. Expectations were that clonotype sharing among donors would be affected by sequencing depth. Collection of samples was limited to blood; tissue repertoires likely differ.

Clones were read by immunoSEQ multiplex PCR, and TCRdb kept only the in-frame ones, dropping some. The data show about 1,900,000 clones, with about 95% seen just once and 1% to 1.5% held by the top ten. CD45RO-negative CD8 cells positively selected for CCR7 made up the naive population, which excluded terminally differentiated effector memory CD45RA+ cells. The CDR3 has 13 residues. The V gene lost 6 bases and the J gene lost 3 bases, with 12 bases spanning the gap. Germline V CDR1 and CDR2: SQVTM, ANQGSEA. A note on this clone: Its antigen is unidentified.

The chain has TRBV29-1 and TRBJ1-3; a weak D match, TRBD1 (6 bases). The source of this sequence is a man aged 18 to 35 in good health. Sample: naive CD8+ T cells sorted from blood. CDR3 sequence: CSVYRAGGNTIYF. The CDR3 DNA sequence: TGCAGCGTCTACAGGGCTGGTGGAAACACCATATATTTT. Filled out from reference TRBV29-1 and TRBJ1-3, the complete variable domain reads SAVISQKPSRDICQRGTSLTIQCQVDSQVTMMFWYRQQPGQSLTLIATANQGSEATYESGFVIDKFPISRPNLTFSTLTVSNMSPEDSSIYLCSVYRAGGNTIYFGEGSWLTVV.